In this sample, the clone carrying this TCR beta chain turned up a few times. TCRbeta library construction was performed incorporating unique molecular identifiers. One entry per CDR3 protein results from TCRdb running MiXCR on the PCR reads. The data show 450,000 to 600,000 distinct CDR3 sequences, around a third seen once. The sample belongs to a study of T-cell reconstitution after alpha-beta-depleted transplantation in children. Germline V gives CDR1 SGHRS, CDR2 YFSETQ. V shed 6 bases and J 1 base; nucleotides not matched to a gene: 6. The CDR3 spans 14 residues. This TCR was sampled from a human donor who donated a stem cell graft to a child with aplastic anemia. This chain uses TRBV5-1 with TRBJ1-1, with 7 bases identical to TRBD1. The sample was PBMCs from the stem cell graft donor, taken from the stem cell graft. The DNA of the CDR3 is TGCGCCAGCACCGCGACAGGGACGAACACTGAAGCTTTCTTT. Translating it yields CASTATGTNTEAFF. Using reference TRBV5-1 and TRBJ1-1 for the parts outside the CDR3, the full variable domain is KAGVTQTPRYLIKTRGQQVTLSCSPISGHRSVSWYQQTPGQGLQFLFEYFSETQRNKGNFPGRFSGRQFSNSRSEMNVSTLELGDSALYLCASTATGTNTEAFFGQGTRLTVV.